Each of the 9 T cell receptor beta chains below was sequenced from the same sample in a study of CDR3 diversity in severe acne. MiXCR was run by TCRdb on the PCR reads, yielding one entry per CDR3 protein. The sample lists under 95,000 distinct CDR3 sequences; around 50% were seen once. The sequencing sample was made of blood. The receptors were gathered from a male donor in good health, serving as a control.

This clonotype was seen repeatedly, ten times or more. This chain joins TRBV9 and TRBJ1-3; 9 bases match TRBD1. The CDR3 sequence is 16 residues long. V shed 4 bases, J shed 2 bases, and the junction held 7 bases outside the gene matches. The V gene's germline CDR1 is SGDLS and CDR2 YYNGEE. This chain's CDR3 is CASSPGTGLAGNTIYF. The CDR3 DNA is TGTGCCAGCAGCCCAGGGACAGGGTTAGCTGGAAACACCATATATTTT.

In its sample, this clonotype was seen once. It may be a read error: a sequence one base away is much more abundant. The rearrangement links TRBV9 to TRBJ2-2, with a possible D match to TRBD2 (5 bases). Germline assignment: CDR1 SGDLS and CDR2 YYNGEE. The CDR3 contains 12 residues. The CDR3 nucleotides are TGTGCCAGCAGCGTAGACACCGGGGAGCCGTTTTTT. Protein product: CASSVDTGEPFF.

The chain couples TRBV3-1 to TRBJ2-7, with TRBD2 as a possible D gene (5 bases). V lost 4 bases, J lost 3 bases, and 7 bases lay in between. The V gene's germline CDR1 is LGHDT and CDR2 YNNKEL (reference sequence). This CDR3 spans 12 amino acids. The CDR3 DNA reads as TGTGCCAGCAGCCGGGGAGACTACGAGCAGTACTTC. Translation: CASSRGDYEQYF.

This clonotype was picked up a small number of times. The CDR3 nucleotides read TGCAGTGCTAGAGATCAGGAGGATCAGCCCCAGCATTTT. It codes for CSARDQEDQPQHF. V gene TRBV20-1 combines with J gene TRBJ1-5, with D uncertain. The CDR3 is 13 amino acids. Trimming left V 0 bases short and J 5 bases short, with 8 bases between. Germline V gene data show CDR1 as DFQATT and CDR2 as SNEGSKA (reference sequence).

By proportion, this clonotype is medium-sized. The genes are TRBV2 and TRBJ1-5, with D perhaps TRBD1 (6 bases). The germline CDR1 and CDR2 sequences are SNHLY and FYNNEI. The length of the CDR3 is 13 residues. Trimming shortened V by 8 bases and J by 5 bases, and 13 bases separated the two germline ends. This CDR3 reads CASDEQGDQPQHF. DNA of the CDR3: TGTGCCAGCGATGAACAGGGAGATCAGCCCCAGCATTTT.

The sample holds a few counts of this clonotype. The chain has TRBV3-1 and TRBJ1-1; D might be TRBD1 (6 bases). Germline CDR1 reads LGHDT; CDR2 reads YNNKEL (reference sequence). The CDR3 extends over 15 amino acids. The V gene lost 3 bases and the J gene lost 1 base, with 12 bases spanning the gap. CDR3 protein: CASSHGGQWNTEAFF. CDR3 sequence (DNA): TGTGCCAGCAGCCACGGGGGGCAGTGGAACACTGAAGCTTTCTTT.

Worth noting for this clonotype: At one end, the junction sequence differs from germline, possibly due to a read error. V and J are TRBV20-1 and TRBJ1-6; D possibly corresponds to TRBD1 (6 bases). This CDR3 spans 13 amino acids. Germline assignment: CDR1 DFQATT and CDR2 SNEGSKA (reference sequence). CDR3 loop: CASTTGYNSPLHF. CDR3 DNA: TGTGCCTCGACCACAGGGTACAATTCACCCCTCCACTTT.

This chain joins TRBV5-6 and TRBJ2-7; D is uncertain. The CDR3 is 15 residues long. V was cut by 0 bases and J by 2 bases, with 12 bases left in between. The V gene's germline CDR1 is SGHDT and CDR2 YYEEEE. CDR3 region: CASSLGVTDPYEQYF. CDR3 bases: TGTGCCAGCAGCTTGGGTGTCACGGACCCCTACGAGCAGTACTTC.

This clonotype was counted only a few times. The chain is built from TRBV9 and TRBJ2-1, with D uncertain. Germline CDR1 SGDLS, CDR2 YYNGEE. Trimming took off 3 bases at V and 5 bases at J, with 21 bases between the two ends. This CDR3 region has 17 residues. The CDR3 protein is CASSGFSTPVGNNEQFF. For the CDR3, the DNA is TGTGCCAGCAGCGGGTTCTCCACCCCGGTGGGGAACAATGAGCAGTTCTTC.